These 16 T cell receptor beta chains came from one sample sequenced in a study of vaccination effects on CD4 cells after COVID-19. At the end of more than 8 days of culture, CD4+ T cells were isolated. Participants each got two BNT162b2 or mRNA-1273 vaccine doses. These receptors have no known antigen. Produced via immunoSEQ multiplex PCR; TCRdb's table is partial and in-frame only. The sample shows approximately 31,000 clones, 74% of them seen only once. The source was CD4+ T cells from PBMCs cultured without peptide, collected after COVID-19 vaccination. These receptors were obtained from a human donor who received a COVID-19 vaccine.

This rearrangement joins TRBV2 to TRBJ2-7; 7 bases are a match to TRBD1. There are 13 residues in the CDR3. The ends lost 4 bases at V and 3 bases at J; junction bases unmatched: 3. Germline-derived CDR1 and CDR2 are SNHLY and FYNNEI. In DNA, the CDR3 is TGTGCCAGCAGTGGGACAGGTCTCTACGAGCAGTACTTC. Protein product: CASSGTGLYEQYF.

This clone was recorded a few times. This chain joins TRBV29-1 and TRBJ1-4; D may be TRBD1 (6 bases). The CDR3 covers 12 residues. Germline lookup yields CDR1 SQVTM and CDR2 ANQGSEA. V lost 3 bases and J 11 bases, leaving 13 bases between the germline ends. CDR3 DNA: TGCAGCGTTGATAGGGGGGATCGGAAACTGTTTTTT. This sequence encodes CSVDRGDRKLFF.

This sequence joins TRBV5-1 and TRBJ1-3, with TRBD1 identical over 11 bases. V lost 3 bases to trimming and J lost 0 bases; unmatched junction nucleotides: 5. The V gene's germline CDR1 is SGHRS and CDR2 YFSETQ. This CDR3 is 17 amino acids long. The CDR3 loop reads CASSWGQGVTSGNTIYF. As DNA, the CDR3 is TGCGCCAGCAGCTGGGGACAGGGGGTTACCTCTGGAAACACCATATATTTT. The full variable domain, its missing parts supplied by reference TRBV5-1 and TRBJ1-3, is KAGVTQTPRYLIKTRGQQVTLSCSPISGHRSVSWYQQTPGQGLQFLFEYFSETQRNKGNFPGRFSGRQFSNSRSEMNVSTLELGDSALYLCASSWGQGVTSGNTIYFGEGSWLTVV.

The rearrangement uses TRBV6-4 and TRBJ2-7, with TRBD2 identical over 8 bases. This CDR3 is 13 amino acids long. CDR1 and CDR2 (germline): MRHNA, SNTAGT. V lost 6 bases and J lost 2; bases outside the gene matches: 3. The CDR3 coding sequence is TGTGCCAGCAGGGCGGGGGGCCCCTACGAGCAGTACTTC. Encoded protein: CASRAGGPYEQYF.

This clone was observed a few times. For the CDR3, the DNA is TGTGCCAGCAGCTTAGGTCACTTACAAGAGACCCAGTACTTC. Its translation: CASSLGHLQETQYF. This rearrangement joins TRBV11-2 to TRBJ2-5; D gene uncertain. V shed 1 base and J shed 2 bases, with 8 bases lying between them. The CDR3 extends over 14 amino acids. CDR1 is SGHAT, CDR2 FQNNGV, per germline.

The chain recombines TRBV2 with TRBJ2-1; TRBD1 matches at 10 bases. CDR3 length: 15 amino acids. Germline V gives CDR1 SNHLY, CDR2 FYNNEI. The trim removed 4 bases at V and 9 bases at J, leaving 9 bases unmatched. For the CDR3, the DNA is TGTGCCAGCAGTGTACGACAGGGGGCGGGAGGTGAGCAGTTCTTC. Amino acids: CASSVRQGAGGEQFF.

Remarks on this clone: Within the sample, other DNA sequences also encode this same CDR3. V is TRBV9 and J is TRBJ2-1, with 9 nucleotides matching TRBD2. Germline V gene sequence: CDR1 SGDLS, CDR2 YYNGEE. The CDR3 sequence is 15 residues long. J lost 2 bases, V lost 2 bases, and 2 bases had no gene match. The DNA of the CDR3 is TGTGCCAGCAGCGTTAGCGGGGGACCCTACAATGAGCAGTTCTTC. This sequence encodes CASSVSGGPYNEQFF.

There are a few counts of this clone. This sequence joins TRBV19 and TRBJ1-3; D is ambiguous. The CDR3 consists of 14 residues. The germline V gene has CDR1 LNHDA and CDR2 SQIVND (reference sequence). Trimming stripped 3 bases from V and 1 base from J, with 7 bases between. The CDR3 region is CASSITGSGNTIYF. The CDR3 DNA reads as TGTGCCAGTAGTATTACTGGTTCTGGAAACACCATATATTTT. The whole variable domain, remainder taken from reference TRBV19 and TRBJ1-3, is DGGITQSPKYLFRKEGQNVTLSCEQNLNHDAMYWYRQDPGQGLRLIYYSQIVNDFQKGDIAEGYSVSREKKESFPLTVTSAQKNPTAFYLCASSITGSGNTIYFGEGSWLTVV.

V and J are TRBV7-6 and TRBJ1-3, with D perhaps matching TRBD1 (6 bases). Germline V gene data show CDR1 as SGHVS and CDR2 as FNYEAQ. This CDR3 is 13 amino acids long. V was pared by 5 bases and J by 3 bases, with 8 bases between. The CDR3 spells CASSPGVGNTIYF. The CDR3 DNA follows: TGTGCCAGCAGCCCAGGGGTTGGAAACACCATATATTTT.

CDR3 residues: CASIVGGLRAGELFF. The DNA of the CDR3 is TGTGCCAGCATCGTCGGGGGGCTGAGAGCCGGGGAGCTGTTTTTT. The chain has TRBV2 and TRBJ2-2; possible D gene TRBD2, 7 bases. The CDR3 consists of 15 residues. The germline V gene has CDR1 SNHLY and CDR2 FYNNEI. V lost 7 bases to trimming and J lost 6 bases, with 18 bases between them.

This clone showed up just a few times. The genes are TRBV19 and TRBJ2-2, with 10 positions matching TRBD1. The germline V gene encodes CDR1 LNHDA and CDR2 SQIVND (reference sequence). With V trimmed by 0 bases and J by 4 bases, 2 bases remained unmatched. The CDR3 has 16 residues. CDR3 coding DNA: TGTGCCAGTAGTATAGAGGGACAGGGGATCACCGGGGAGCTGTTTTTT. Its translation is CASSIEGQGITGELFF.

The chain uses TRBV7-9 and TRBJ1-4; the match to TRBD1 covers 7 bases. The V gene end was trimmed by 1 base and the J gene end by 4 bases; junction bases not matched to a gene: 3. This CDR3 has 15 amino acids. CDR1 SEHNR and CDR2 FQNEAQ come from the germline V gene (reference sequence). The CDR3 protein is CASSLGDRNNEKLFF. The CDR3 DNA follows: TGTGCCAGCAGCTTAGGGGACAGAAATAATGAAAAACTGTTTTTT.

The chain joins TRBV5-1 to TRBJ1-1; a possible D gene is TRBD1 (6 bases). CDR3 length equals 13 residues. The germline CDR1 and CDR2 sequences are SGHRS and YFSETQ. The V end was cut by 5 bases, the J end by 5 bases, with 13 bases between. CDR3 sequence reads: CASRDSERTEAFF. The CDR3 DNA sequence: TGCGCCAGCAGGGACAGCGAGAGGACTGAAGCTTTCTTT.

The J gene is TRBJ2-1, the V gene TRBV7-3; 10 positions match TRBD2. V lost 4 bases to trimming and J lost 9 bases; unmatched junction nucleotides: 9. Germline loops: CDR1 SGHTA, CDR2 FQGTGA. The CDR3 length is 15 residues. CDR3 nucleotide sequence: TGTGCCAGCAGCTCTAGCGGGGGAAGCAGGTTTGAGCAGTTCTTC. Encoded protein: CASSSSGGSRFEQFF.

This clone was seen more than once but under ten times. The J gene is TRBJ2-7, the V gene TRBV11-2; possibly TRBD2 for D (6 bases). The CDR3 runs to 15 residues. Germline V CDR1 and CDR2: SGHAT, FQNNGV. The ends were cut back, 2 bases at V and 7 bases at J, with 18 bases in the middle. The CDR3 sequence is CASSLSGHLRGEQYF. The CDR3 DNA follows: TGTGCCAGCAGCTTATCCGGACATCTACGGGGGGAGCAGTACTTC.

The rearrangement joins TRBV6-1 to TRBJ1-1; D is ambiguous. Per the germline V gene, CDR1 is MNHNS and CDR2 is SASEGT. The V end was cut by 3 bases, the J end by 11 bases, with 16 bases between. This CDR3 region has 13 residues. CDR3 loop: CASSDDRGGRAFF. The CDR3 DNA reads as TGTGCCAGCAGTGATGATCGCGGTGGGAGGGCTTTCTTT.